These 17 T cell receptor beta chains came from one sample sequenced in a study of cytomegalovirus exposure and HLA in healthy donors. The study ran its PCR with 60 Vbeta and 13 Jbeta primers. This table comes from immunoSEQ multiplex PCR, and its TCRdb copy is limited to in-frame clones, with some not included. This table has 85,000 to 110,000 clones, around 80% appearing once. Sequenced: PBMCs. The source is a woman under 30 in good health and CMV-seropositive.

This clone was counted between two and nine times. This sequence joins TRBV7-2 and TRBJ1-1; D gene unclear. The CDR3 is 12 residues long. Per the germline V gene, CDR1 is SGHTA and CDR2 is FQGNSA. V gave up 2 bases and J gave up 7 bases, with 8 bases separating them. The CDR3 region is CASSLTRGEAFF. The CDR3 nucleotides read TGTGCCAGCAGCTTAACCCGCGGTGAAGCTTTCTTT.

The rearrangement links TRBV7-2 to TRBJ2-7; 9 bases line up with TRBD2. V lost 1 base, J lost 2 bases, and 9 bases stayed unmatched. This CDR3 is 17 amino acids long. Germline V gene lookup returns CDR1 SGHTA and CDR2 FQGNSA. CDR3 loop: CASSLGDSAGGPYEQYF. In nucleotides, the CDR3 is TGTGCCAGCAGCTTAGGGGACTCAGCGGGAGGTCCCTACGAGCAGTACTTC.

This chain links TRBV9 with TRBJ1-2; 8 positions agree with TRBD1. J lost 5 bases, V lost 0 bases, and 6 bases had no gene match. CDR3 length equals 15 residues. Germline lookup yields CDR1 SGDLS and CDR2 YYNGEE. CDR3 bases: TGTGCCAGCAGCGTAGCAGTGGACAGGGATTATGGCTACACCTTC. Amino acid sequence: CASSVAVDRDYGYTF.

The rearrangement links TRBV2 to TRBJ2-3, with D possibly matching TRBD1 (6 bases). V was shortened by 8 bases and J by 0 bases, with 9 bases between the two germline ends. The CDR3 contains 13 residues. The germline V gene has CDR1 SNHLY and CDR2 FYNNEI. Here the CDR3 reads CASLGGSTDTQYF. CDR3 nucleotide sequence: TGTGCCAGCCTAGGGGGAAGCACAGATACGCAGTATTTT. The full variable domain, in which reference TRBV2 and TRBJ2-3 provide the parts outside the CDR3, is EPEVTQTPSHQVTQMGQEVILRCVPISNHLYFYWYRQILGQKVEFLVSFYNNEISEKSEIFDDQFSVERPDGSNFTLKIRSTKLEDSAMYFCASLGGSTDTQYFGPGTRLTVL.

This clone was detected only a few times. This chain joins TRBV5-4 and TRBJ1-4; the D gene is possibly TRBD1 (5 bases). The germline V gene has CDR1 SGHNT and CDR2 YYREEE (reference sequence). V was clipped by 4 bases and J by 7 bases, with 20 bases between them. The CDR3 spans 16 residues. The CDR3 nucleotides read TGTGCCAGCAGCCTCAACGGGGGATCTGGGGTTGAAAAACTGTTTTTT. It yields the protein CASSLNGGSGVEKLFF.

V gene TRBV10-3 combines with J gene TRBJ1-4; D gene ambiguous. V dropped 4 bases and J dropped 5 bases, with 5 bases sitting between them. CDR1 is ENHRY and CDR2 is SYGVKD in the germline V gene. The CDR3 runs 12 residues. The CDR3 nucleotides are TGTGCCATCAGTGCCGCGAATGAAAAACTGTTTTTT. It encodes CAISAANEKLFF.

The J gene is TRBJ1-1, the V gene TRBV25-1, with D perhaps matching TRBD1 (5 bases). CDR3 length: 13 amino acids. V lost 7 bases and J 4 bases, leaving 13 bases between the germline ends. CDR1 and CDR2 from the germline V gene are MGHDK and SYGVNS. This chain's CDR3 is CASIGGVSTEAFF. The CDR3 DNA sequence: TGTGCCAGCATTGGGGGGGTGAGCACTGAAGCTTTCTTT.

V usage is TRBV6-5 and J usage is TRBJ1-1; TRBD1 matches 8 bases. Per germline, CDR1 MNHEY and CDR2 SVGAGI. The CDR3 consists of 13 residues. V was clipped by 8 bases and J by 6 bases; unmatched bases: 8. The CDR3 protein is CASGQGAFPEAFF. The CDR3 coding sequence is TGTGCCAGCGGCCAGGGGGCTTTTCCTGAAGCTTTCTTT.

CDR3 in DNA: TGTGCCAGCAGGTACAGGGAGCAGGTGGACTATGGCTACACCTTC. It codes for CASRYREQVDYGYTF. V gene TRBV6-5 combines with J gene TRBJ1-2; tentative D call: TRBD1 (6 bases). The CDR3 has 15 residues. The V gene lost 6 bases and the J gene lost 3 bases, with 17 bases spanning the gap. Germline CDR1 and CDR2: MNHEY and SVGAGI.

The gene calls are TRBV6-5 and TRBJ1-6, with D perhaps matching TRBD1 (6 bases). CDR3 length: 15 residues. V shed 1 base and J shed 9 bases, with 13 bases lying between them. CDR1 is MNHEY, CDR2 SVGAGI, per germline. The CDR3 here is CASSYFQGPSSPLHF. DNA of the CDR3: TGTGCCAGCAGTTACTTCCAGGGGCCATCTTCACCCCTCCACTTT.

This clone was seen a few times. The CDR3 is CASSSGTAYGYTF. DNA of the CDR3: TGTGCCAGCAGCTCGGGGACAGCCTATGGCTACACCTTC. The genes are TRBV11-2 and TRBJ1-2; TRBD1 agrees at 7 bases. The CDR3 consists of 13 residues. Looked up from germline, CDR1 is SGHAT and CDR2 is FQNNGV. V was pared by 4 bases and J by 4 bases, with 3 bases of the junction left unmatched.

This chain uses TRBV27 with TRBJ2-5; 8 bases are shared with TRBD2. The J call may be faulty, since TRBJ2-7 better matches the DNA end. Germline lookup yields CDR1 MNHEY and CDR2 SMNVEV (reference sequence). The CDR3 runs to 13 residues. CDR3 residues: CASSTRGGYEQYF. The CDR3 nucleotides read TGTGCCAGCAGTACCCGGGGGGGCTACGAGCAGTACTTC.

This clone was seen only a few times. The chain has TRBV5-6 and TRBJ2-7; 7 nucleotides match TRBD2. Germline V gene lookup returns CDR1 SGHDT and CDR2 YYEEEE. V shed 2 bases, J shed 4 bases, and the junction held 15 bases outside the gene matches. The CDR3 has 17 residues. The DNA for the CDR3 is TGTGCCAGCAGCTTAGTAGGCCAGATAGCGGGTGTTTACGAGCAGTACTTC. Encoded protein: CASSLVGQIAGVYEQYF. The whole variable domain, filled in from reference TRBV5-6 and TRBJ2-7, reads DAGVTQSPTHLIKTRGQQVTLRCSPKSGHDTVSWYQQALGQGPQFIFQYYEEEERQRGNFPDRFSGHQFPNYSSELNVNALLLGDSALYLCASSLVGQIAGVYEQYFGPGTRLTVT.

This chain links TRBV5-1 with TRBJ2-3, with a possible D match to TRBD2 (5 bases). The germline CDR1 and CDR2 sequences are SGHRS and YFSETQ. V lost 7 bases to trimming and J lost 4 bases, with 13 bases between them. CDR3 length: 13 residues. The CDR3 loop is CASAPFGADTQYF. The CDR3 DNA follows: TGCGCCAGCGCCCCCTTCGGGGCAGATACGCAGTATTTT.

The chain links TRBV19 to TRBJ1-1, with 7 bases identical to TRBD1. The CDR3 covers 18 residues. Germline V gene lookup returns CDR1 LNHDA and CDR2 SQIVND (reference sequence). With V trimmed by 0 bases and J by 0 bases, 10 bases remained unmatched. The CDR3: CASSIDRGRGTMNTEAFF. The CDR3 DNA is TGTGCCAGTAGTATAGATCGCGGCAGGGGGACCATGAACACTGAAGCTTTCTTT.

The gene calls are TRBV5-1 and TRBJ2-7; 8 positions match TRBD1. V was pared by 0 bases and J by 6 bases, with 8 bases of the junction left unmatched. There are 15 residues in the CDR3. Germline CDR1 SGHRS, CDR2 YFSETQ. In DNA, the CDR3 is TGCGCCAGCAGCTTGGCTGGACAGGGAGTTCGCGAGCAGTACTTC. Translating gives CASSLAGQGVREQYF. Based on the CDR3 plus reference TRBV5-1 and TRBJ2-7, the full variable domain is KAGVTQTPRYLIKTRGQQVTLSCSPISGHRSVSWYQQTPGQGLQFLFEYFSETQRNKGNFPGRFSGRQFSNSRSEMNVSTLELGDSALYLCASSLAGQGVREQYFGPGTRLTVT.

This clone was observed a handful of times. The chain couples TRBV7-3 to TRBJ2-3; D is perhaps TRBD2 (6 bases). With 3 bases removed from V and 7 bases from J, the gap between germline ends came to 11 bases. The CDR3 contains 13 residues. Germline CDR1 is SGHTA and CDR2 is FQGTGA. The CDR3 protein is CASSLTSVNTQYF. The DNA for the CDR3 is TGTGCCAGCAGCTTGACTAGTGTAAATACGCAGTATTTT.